This TCR beta chain was obtained from a study of PD-L1 blockade in urothelial cancer (dated by TCRdb to 2017 to 2019). For the wider study: Therapy was started around 2014 for all patients, and atezolizumab 1,200 mg was administered intravenously every 3 weeks. Durable clinical benefit was defined as progression-free survival longer than 6 months, and TCR features were also tested against progression-free and overall survival. Blood samples yielded a median of 141,255 T cells and roughly 83,000 unique TCRs, with median clonality approximately 0.08. About nine tenths of the roughly 29 patients were identified as males with urothelial cancer of bladder origin, and a prior smoking history was reported by 18 of 29 patients. Whole exome sequencing and RNA sequencing of pretreatment tumors were performed alongside TCR sequencing in the same patients. Pretreatment blood TCR-seq was available for 27 to 30 patients, at least one posttreatment blood collection was obtained for about 25 patients, and tumor TCR-seq was available for about 25 patients. Blood samples were analyzed at two time points: 3 weeks after treatment start (second dose) and 6 weeks after treatment start. Pretreatment tumor samples, along with matched peripheral blood collected serially before and after atezolizumab treatment, underwent TCR sequencing. Patients had an ECOG performance status of 0 or 1 and had received between 0 and 3 prior chemotherapy regimens. Somatic, immune and clinical correlates of response to PD-L1 blockade with atezolizumab in urothelial cancer were the focus of an exploratory multi-omic analysis. Eight to ten patients achieved durable clinical benefit and some 21 did not. The study at large found these results: At 3 weeks after the start of treatment, tumor-associated TCR clones in peripheral blood had expanded more in patients with durable benefit (n of about 20, p = 0.022). A pretreatment peripheral blood TCR clonality below the median was linked to improved progression-free and overall survival. Small sample size (n ≈ 29) and many exploratory analyses mean the results are intended to be hypothesis-generating.

A note on this clone: Its antigen has not been determined. The sample holds no much larger clone one base away, and base qualities are not on file.

Synthetic TCR analog templates were spiked into each PCR so that absolute template abundance could be estimated from read counts. Using the immunoSEQ assay, TCRbeta CDR3 regions were amplified from genomic DNA with bias-controlled V and J gene primers. Sequencing of rearranged TCRbeta segments was performed at approximately 20X coverage. The original methods were these. Sequencing errors were corrected by clustering, and CDR3s were annotated against IMGT so that V, D and J genes could be assigned. Downstream analyses used only productive TCRbeta rearrangements, leaving out any out-of-frame or stop-codon sequences. To compute clonality, Shannon entropy was normalized by the log of the number of unique productive sequences and then subtracted from one. Fisher's exact test with Benjamini-Hochberg correction, at a threshold of adjusted p below 0.01, was used to find clones that differed between time points or between blood and tumor. TCRdb retrieved this table from immuneACCESS and kept in-frame rearrangements only. Not all clones are present; in checked studies, unresolved V genes account for under half, and no reason is known for the remainder. The V and J calls and clone size are taken from that table; D and trimming were inferred from the DNA. The sample table shows roughly 67,000 clones, and around 88% are seen once. Clones ranked in the top ten supply 15% of the sample.

V lost 4 bases and J lost 1 base, and the count of bases not matched to a germline gene is 6. Per the germline V gene, SGHRS is the CDR1 and YFSETQ is the CDR2. The CDR3, from cysteine to phenylalanine, totals 15 residues. Just the 45-base CDR3 DNA is kept, in frame starting at base 1. Per the publication, the time point label means: pretreatment peripheral blood. A total of 25 to 30 patients with locally advanced or metastatic urothelial carcinoma, treated at Memorial Sloan Kettering on a trial protocol, made up the cohort. Peripheral blood mononuclear cells were collected pretreatment and during treatment, at between 1 and 8 total time points per patient. The Qiagen DNeasy Blood extraction kit was used to purify genomic DNA from total PBMCs and tumor samples. PBMCs were collected pretreatment and during treatment, and were isolated and stored as previously described.

The chain was built from TRBV5-1 and TRBJ2-7; 9 bases in the junction line up with TRBD1. This clonotype originated in a man between 60 and 75 years old with urothelial cancer. The input for sequencing was PBMCs, taken around atezolizumab (anti-PD-L1) treatment. The DNA is TGCGCCAGCAGCCCGCGGGGACAGGGTTCCTACGAGCAGTACTTC. Translation gives CASSPRGQGSYEQYF.